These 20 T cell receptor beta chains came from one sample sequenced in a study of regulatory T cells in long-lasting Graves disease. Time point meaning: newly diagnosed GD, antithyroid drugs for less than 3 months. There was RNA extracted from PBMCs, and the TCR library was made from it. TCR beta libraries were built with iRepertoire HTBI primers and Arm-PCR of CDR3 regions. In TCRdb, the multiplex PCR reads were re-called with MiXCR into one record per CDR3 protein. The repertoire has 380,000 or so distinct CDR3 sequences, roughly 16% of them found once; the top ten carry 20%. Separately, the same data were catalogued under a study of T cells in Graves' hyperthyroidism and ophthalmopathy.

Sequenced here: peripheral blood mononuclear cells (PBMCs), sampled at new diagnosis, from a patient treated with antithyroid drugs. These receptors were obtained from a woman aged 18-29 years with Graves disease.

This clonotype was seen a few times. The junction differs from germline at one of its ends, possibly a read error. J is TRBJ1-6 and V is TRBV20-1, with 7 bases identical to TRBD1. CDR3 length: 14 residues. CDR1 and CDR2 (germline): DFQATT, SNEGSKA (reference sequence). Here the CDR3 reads CSAREGTANSPPHF. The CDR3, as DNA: TGCAGTGCTAGAGAAGGGACAGCTAATTCACCCCCCCACTTT.

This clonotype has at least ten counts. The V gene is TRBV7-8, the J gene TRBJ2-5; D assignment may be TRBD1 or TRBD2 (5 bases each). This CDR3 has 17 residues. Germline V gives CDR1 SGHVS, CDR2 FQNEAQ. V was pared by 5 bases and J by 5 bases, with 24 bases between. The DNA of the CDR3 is TGTGCCAGCAGCCTCATCCCGAACCGACAGTGGAGGGAGACCCAGTACTTC. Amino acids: CASSLIPNRQWRETQYF.

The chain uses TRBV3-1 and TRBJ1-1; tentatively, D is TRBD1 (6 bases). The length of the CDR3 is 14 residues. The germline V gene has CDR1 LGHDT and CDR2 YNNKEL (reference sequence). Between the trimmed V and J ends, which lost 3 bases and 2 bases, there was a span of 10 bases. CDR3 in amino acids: CASSQPGTNTEAFF. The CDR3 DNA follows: TGTGCCAGCAGCCAGCCCGGGACAAACACTGAAGCTTTCTTT.

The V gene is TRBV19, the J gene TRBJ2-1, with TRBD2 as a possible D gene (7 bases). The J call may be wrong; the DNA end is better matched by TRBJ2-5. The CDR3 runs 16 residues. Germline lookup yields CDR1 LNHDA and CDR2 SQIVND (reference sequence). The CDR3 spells CASSIIGGGNQETQYF. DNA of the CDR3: TGTGCCAGTAGTATTATCGGCGGGGGCAACCAAGAGACCCAGTACTTC.

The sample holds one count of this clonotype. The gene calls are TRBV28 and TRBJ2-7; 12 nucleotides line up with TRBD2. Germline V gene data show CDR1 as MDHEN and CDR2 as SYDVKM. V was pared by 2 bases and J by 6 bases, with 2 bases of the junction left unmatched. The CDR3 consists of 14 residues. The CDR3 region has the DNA TGTGCCAGCAGTTTAATACTAGCGGGGGGCGAGCAGTACTTC. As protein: CASSLILAGGEQYF.

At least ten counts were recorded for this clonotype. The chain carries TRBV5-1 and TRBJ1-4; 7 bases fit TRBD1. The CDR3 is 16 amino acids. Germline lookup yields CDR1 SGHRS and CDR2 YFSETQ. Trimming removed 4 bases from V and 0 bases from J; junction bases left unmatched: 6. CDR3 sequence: CASSLRGLATNEKLFF. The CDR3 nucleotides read TGCGCCAGCAGCCTGAGGGGGCTTGCAACTAATGAAAAACTGTTTTTT.

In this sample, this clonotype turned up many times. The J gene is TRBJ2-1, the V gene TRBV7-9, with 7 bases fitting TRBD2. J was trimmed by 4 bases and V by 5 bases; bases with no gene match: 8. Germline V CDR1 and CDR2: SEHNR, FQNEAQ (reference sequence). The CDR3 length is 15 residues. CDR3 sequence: CASSPTQREYNEQFF. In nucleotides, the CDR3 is TGTGCCAGCAGCCCCACCCAGCGGGAATACAATGAGCAGTTCTTC.

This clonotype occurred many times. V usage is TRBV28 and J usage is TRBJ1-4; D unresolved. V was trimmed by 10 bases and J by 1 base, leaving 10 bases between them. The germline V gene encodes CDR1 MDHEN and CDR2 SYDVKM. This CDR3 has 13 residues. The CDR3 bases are TGTGCCACCCATACAAGAACTAATGAAAAACTGTTTTTT. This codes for CATHTRTNEKLFF.

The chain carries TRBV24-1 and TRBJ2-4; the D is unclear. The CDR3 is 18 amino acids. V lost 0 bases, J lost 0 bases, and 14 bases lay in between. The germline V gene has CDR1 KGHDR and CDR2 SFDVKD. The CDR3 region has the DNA TGTGCCACCAGTGATTTGCATCGTTCCCGGTTAGCCAAAAACATTCAGTACTTC. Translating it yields CATSDLHRSRLAKNIQYF.

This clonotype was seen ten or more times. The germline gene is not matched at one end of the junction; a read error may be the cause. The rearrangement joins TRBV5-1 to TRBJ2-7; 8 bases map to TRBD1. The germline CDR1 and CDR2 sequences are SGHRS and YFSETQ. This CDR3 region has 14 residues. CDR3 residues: CASSSGQGGYEQYF. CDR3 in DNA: TGTGCCAGCAGCTCCGGACAGGGCGGCTACGAGCAGTACTTC.

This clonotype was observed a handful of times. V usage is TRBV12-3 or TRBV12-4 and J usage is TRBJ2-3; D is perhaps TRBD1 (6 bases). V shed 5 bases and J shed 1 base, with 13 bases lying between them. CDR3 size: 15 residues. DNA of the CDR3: TGTGCCAGCAGTGCACAGGGAGCCCGCACAGATACGCAGTATTTT. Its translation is CASSAQGARTDTQYF.

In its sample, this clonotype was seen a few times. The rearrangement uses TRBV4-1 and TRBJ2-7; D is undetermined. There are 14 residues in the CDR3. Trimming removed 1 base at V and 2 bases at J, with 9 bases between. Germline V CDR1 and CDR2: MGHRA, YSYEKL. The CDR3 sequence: CASSQASATYEQYF. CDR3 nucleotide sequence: TGCGCCAGCAGCCAAGCCAGCGCGACCTACGAGCAGTACTTC.

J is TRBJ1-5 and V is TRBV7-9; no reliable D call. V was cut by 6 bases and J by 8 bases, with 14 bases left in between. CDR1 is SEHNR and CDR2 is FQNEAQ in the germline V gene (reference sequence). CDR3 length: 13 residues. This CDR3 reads CASRESPTEPQHF. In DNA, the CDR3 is TGTGCCAGCAGGGAGTCCCCTACCGAGCCCCAGCATTTT. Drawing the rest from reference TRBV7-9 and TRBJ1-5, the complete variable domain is DTGVSQNPRHKITKRGQNVTFRCDPISEHNRLYWYRQTLGQGPEFLTYFQNEAQLEKSRLLSDRFSAERPKGSFSTLEIQRTEQGDSAMYLCASRESPTEPQHFGDGTRLSIL.

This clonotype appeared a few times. The CDR3: CASSPRQGAVETQYF. CDR3 coding DNA: TGTGCCAGCAGCCCCCGACAGGGGGCCGTGGAGACCCAGTACTTC. The chain links TRBV7-9 to TRBJ2-1; 10 nucleotides agree with TRBD1. With the DNA end fitting TRBJ2-5 better, the J assignment may be wrong. The CDR3 runs to 15 residues. Per the germline V gene, CDR1 is SEHNR and CDR2 is FQNEAQ (reference sequence).

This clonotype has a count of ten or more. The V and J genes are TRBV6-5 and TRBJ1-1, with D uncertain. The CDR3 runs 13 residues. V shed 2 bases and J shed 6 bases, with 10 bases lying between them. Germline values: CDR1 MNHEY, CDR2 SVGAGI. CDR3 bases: TGTGCCAGCAGTTACCTGAGGATTTCTGAAGCTTTCTTT. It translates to CASSYLRISEAFF.

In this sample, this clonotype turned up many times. CDR3 DNA sequence: TGTGCCAGCAGCTTAGGAGGGGGGGCCTCAGATACGCAGTATTTT. Residues: CASSLGGGASDTQYF. The rearrangement uses TRBV7-2 and TRBJ2-3, with D possibly TRBD2 on 7 matching bases. CDR3 length: 15 residues. Germline CDR1 and CDR2: SGHTA and FQGNSA. Trimming left V 1 base short and J 4 bases short, with 12 bases between.

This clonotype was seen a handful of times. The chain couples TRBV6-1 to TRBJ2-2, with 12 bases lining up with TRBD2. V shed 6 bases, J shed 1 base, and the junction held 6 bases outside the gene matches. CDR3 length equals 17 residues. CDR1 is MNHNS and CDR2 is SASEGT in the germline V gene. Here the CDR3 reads CASRLTSGGGNTGELFF. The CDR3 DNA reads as TGTGCCAGCAGGTTGACTAGCGGGGGAGGGAACACCGGGGAGCTGTTTTTT.

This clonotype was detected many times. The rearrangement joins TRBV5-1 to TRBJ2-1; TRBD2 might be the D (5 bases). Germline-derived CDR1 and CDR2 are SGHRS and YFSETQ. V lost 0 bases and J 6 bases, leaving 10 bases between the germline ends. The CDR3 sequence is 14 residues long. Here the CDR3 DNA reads TGCGCCAGCAGCTTGGAGAGGGCCGTCAATGAGCAGTTCTTC. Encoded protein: CASSLERAVNEQFF.

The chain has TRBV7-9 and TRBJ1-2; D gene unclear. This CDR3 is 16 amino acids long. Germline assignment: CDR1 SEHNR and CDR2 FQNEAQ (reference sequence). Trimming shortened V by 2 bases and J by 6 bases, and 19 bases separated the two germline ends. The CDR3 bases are TGTGCCAGCAGCTTAAATGGTCAGGAAGCGATTCATGGCTACACCTTC. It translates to CASSLNGQEAIHGYTF.

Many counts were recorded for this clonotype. For the CDR3, the DNA is TGTGCCAGCAGCCAAGGACTAGCGGGAGTGGGCGGTGAGCAGTTCTTC. Amino acids: CASSQGLAGVGGEQFF. The chain recombines TRBV3-1 with TRBJ2-1, with 12 bases fitting TRBD2. Germline CDR1 is LGHDT and CDR2 is YNNKEL (reference sequence). The J segment lost 9 bases and the V segment lost 1 base, leaving 7 bases of the junction unmatched. This CDR3 is built from 16 residues.